This TCR beta chain appears in the sequencing data of a study of Tregs in tolerant kidney transplant recipients. TCRdb's copy holds only in-frame clones and misses some; the assay was immunoSEQ multiplex PCR. This sample has some 250,000 clones, with around 82% found just once. A note on this clone: The antigen is not known.

Thawed PBMCs were FACS-sorted into unstimulated CD4+CD25+CD127- regulatory T cells, CD4+CD25- non-regulatory cells, CD4 and CD8 cells. Notes on the study in general: Biological reproducibility was not directly addressed, but technical replication error appeared minimal. Few patients were studied, so findings need validation in larger groups. Tregs expanded with activated donor B cells seemed most donor-specific.

Germline V gives CDR1 MNHEY, CDR2 SVGAGI. The CDR3 covers 11 residues. V was shortened by 6 bases and J by 2 bases, with 4 bases between the two germline ends. Sample: CD4+ T cells from blood. This sequence joins TRBV6-5 and TRBJ1-2; no firm D call. The TCR comes from a human donor in good health. The CDR3: CASRPNYGYTF. The CDR3 bases are TGTGCCAGCAGGCCCAACTATGGCTACACCTTC.